This entry lists 7 T cell receptor beta chains sequenced from one sample in a study of T cell repertoires in cytomegalovirus infection. For these TCRs, the target antigens are not known. TCRdb used MiXCR to reprocess the reads, holding one entry per CDR3 protein. The sample records hundreds of thousands of distinct CDR3 sequences, 31% being singletons. The sample consisted of cultured CD8+ T cells from PBMCs, taken from culture after CMV antigen stimulation. The receptors here all came from a human donor in good health (CMV status not recorded). Some clones in this sample may be carry-over from other donors' samples.

This clonotype appeared a few times. This chain connects TRBV10-3 to TRBJ2-5; unclear D gene. V lost 10 bases to trimming and J lost 4 bases, with 13 bases between them. Germline assignment: CDR1 ENHRY and CDR2 SYGVKD. The CDR3 is 12 residues long. Here the CDR3 DNA reads TGTGCCACCCTCCCAACCTCAGAGACCCAGTACTTC. It yields the protein CATLPTSETQYF.

V and J are TRBV7-8 and TRBJ2-1, with D maybe TRBD2 (6 bases). Germline-derived CDR1 and CDR2 are SGHVS and FQNEAQ. The CDR3 contains 15 residues. Trimming pared 8 bases from V and 3 bases from J, leaving 17 bases between. CDR3 amino acids: CASGGWGKDYNEQFF. The CDR3 DNA sequence: TGTGCCAGCGGAGGGTGGGGGAAGGACTACAATGAGCAGTTCTTC.

This chain connects TRBV19 to TRBJ1-2; D gene uncertain. Germline CDR1 reads LNHDA; CDR2 reads SQIVND (reference sequence). Trimming cost V 1 base and J 4 bases, with 13 bases left between them. The CDR3 totals 15 residues. The CDR3 DNA sequence: TGTGCCAGTAGTATAGGCTTTCGGGAACCCTATGGCTACACCTTC. Its translation is CASSIGFREPYGYTF.

V is TRBV18 and J is TRBJ2-4; D remains unclear. Trimming took off 2 bases at V and 1 base at J, with 18 bases between the two ends. Per germline, CDR1 KGHSH and CDR2 LQKENI. The CDR3 contains 18 residues. The chain's CDR3 is CASSPNAFPPEAKNIQYF. DNA for the CDR3: TGTGCCAGCTCACCAAATGCATTCCCGCCTGAGGCCAAAAACATTCAGTACTTC.

The J gene is TRBJ2-1, the V gene TRBV27; 13 bases map to TRBD2. The CDR3 runs to 14 residues. Germline V gives CDR1 MNHEY, CDR2 SMNVEV (reference sequence). V was clipped by 5 bases and J by 9 bases; unmatched bases: 4. DNA for the CDR3: TGTGCCAGCAGTCCCGGGACTAGCGGGGCTGAGCAGTTCTTC. Translation gives CASSPGTSGAEQFF.

The table lists this clonotype with a few counts. The J gene is TRBJ1-2, the V gene TRBV19, with 9 bases that match TRBD1. Germline V gives CDR1 LNHDA, CDR2 SQIVND (reference sequence). CDR3 length: 14 residues. The V segment lost 5 bases and the J segment 6 bases; nucleotides outside the gene matches: 7. Here the CDR3 DNA reads TGTGCCAGTAGTTCCTCGACAGGGGGTGATGGCTACACCTTC. Translated, it gives CASSSSTGGDGYTF.

This clonotype was seen more than once but under ten times. This chain uses TRBV7-6 with TRBJ1-4, with D uncertain. The CDR3 spans 13 residues. The germline V gene encodes CDR1 SGHVS and CDR2 FNYEAQ. V was cut by 0 bases and J by 12 bases, with 11 bases left in between. CDR3 nucleotide sequence: TGTGCCAGCAGCTTAGCAGGGTCAGCGGAACTGTTTTTT. It translates to CASSLAGSAELFF. The entire variable domain, with the rest obtained from reference TRBV7-6 and TRBJ1-4, is as follows: GAGVSQSPRYKVTKRGQDVALRCDPISGHVSLYWYRQALGQGPEFLTYFNYEAQQDKSGLPNDRFSAERPEGSISTLTIQRTEQRDSAMYRCASSLAGSAELFFGSGTQLSVL.